The T cell receptor beta chain described here comes from a study of T cells in Graves' hyperthyroidism and ophthalmopathy. If no ophthalmopathy progression occurred within 18 months, Graves' hyperthyroidism was stable. Germline V lookup: CDR1 MNHEY, CDR2 SVGAGI. V dropped 2 bases and J dropped 7 bases, with 9 bases sitting between them. The CDR3 covers 14 residues. TCR beta CDR3 regions were amplified from RNA transcripts. The TCR CDR3 first-round RT-PCR relied on the HTBI primer set. TCRdb redid the calling of the multiplex PCR reads with MiXCR, one entry per CDR3 protein. The sample yields 350,000 to 400,000 distinct CDR3 sequences, approximately 19% seen once.

The chain uses TRBV6-5 and TRBJ1-6; possible D gene TRBD1, 6 bases. Sample: blood. The receptor was isolated from a woman aged 18 to 35 with Graves' hyperthyroidism. In DNA form, the CDR3 reads TGTGCCAGCAGTTACCGGGACATCAATTCACCCCTCCACTTT. The encoded protein is CASSYRDINSPLHF.